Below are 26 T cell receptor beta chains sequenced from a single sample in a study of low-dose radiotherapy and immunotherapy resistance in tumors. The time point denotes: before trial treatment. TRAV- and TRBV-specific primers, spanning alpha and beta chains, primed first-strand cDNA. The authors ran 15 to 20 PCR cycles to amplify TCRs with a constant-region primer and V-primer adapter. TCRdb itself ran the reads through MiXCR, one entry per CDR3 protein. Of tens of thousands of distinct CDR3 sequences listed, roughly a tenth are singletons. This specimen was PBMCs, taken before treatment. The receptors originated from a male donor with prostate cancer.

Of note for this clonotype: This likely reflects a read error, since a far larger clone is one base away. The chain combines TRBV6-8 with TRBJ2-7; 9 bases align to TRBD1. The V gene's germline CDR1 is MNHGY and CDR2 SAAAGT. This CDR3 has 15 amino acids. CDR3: CASSLFGTGLYGQYF. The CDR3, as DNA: TGTGCCAGCAGTTTATTCGGGACAGGGCTCTACGGGCAGTACTTC.

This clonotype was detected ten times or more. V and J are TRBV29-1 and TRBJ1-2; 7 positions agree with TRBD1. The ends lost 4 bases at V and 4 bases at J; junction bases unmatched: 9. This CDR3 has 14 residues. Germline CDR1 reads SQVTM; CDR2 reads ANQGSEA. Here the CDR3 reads CSVGIGQVGYGYTF. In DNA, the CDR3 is TGCAGCGTTGGGATCGGACAGGTGGGCTATGGCTACACCTTC.

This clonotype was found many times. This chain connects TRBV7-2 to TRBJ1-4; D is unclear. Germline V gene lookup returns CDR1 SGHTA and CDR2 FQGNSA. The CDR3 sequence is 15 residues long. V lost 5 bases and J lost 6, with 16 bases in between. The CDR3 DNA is TGTGCCAGCAGCCCCTCCAGTGGTAGGGATGAAAAACTGTTTTTT. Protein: CASSPSSGRDEKLFF.

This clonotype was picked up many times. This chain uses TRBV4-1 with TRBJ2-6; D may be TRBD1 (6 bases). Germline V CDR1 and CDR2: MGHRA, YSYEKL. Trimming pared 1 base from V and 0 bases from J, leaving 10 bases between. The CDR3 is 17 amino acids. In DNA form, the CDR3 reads TGCGCCAGCAGCCAAGGCTTAGGGGGCTCTGGGGCCAACGTCCTGACTTTC. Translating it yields CASSQGLGGSGANVLTF.

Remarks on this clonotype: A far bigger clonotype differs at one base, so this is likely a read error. The CDR3 nucleotides read TGTGCCGCCACAGCGAGCGGGAGGGCCGGGGAGCTGTGTTTT. This translates into CAATASGRAGELCF. The chain has TRBV26 and TRBJ2-2; the D call of TRBD2 is as the table states it, not checked on the DNA. TRBV26 is a pseudogene. The CDR3 consists of 14 residues.

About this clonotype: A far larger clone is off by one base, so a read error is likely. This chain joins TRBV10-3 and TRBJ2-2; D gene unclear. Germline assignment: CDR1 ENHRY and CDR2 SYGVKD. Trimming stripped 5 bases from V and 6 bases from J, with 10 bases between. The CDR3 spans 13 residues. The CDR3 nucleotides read TGTGCCATCAGTACCGGCCCGTCCGGGGAGCTGTTTTTT. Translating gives CAISTGPSGELFF.

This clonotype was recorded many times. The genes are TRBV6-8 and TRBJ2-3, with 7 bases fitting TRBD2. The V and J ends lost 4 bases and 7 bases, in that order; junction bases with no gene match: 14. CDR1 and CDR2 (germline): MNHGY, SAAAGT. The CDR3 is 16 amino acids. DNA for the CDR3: TGTGCCAGCAGTTCCAGGGAGGGACCGCGCGTATATACGCAGTATTTT. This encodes CASSSREGPRVYTQYF.

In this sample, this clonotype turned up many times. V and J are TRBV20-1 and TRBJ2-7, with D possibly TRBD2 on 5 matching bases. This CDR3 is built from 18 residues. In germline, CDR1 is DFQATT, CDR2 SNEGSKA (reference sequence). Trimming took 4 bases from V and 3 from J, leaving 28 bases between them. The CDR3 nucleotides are TGCAGTGCTACCCTCGAGGTAGATTCGGAGGCCCGCGGCTACGAGCAGTACTTC. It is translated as CSATLEVDSEARGYEQYF.

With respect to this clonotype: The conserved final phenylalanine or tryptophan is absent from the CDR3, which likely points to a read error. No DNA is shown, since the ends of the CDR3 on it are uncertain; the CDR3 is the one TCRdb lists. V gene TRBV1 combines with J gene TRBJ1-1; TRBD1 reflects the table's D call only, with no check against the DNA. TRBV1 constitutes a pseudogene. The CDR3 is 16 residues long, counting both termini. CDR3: CTSSQAPGTKNTEAFL.

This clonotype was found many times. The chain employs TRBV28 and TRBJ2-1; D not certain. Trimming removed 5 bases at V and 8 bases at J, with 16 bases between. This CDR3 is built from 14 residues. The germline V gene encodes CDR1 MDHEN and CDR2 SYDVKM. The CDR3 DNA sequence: TGTGCCAGCAGTCCTCAGGCGGTGGGCGATGAGCAGTTCTTC. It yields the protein CASSPQAVGDEQFF. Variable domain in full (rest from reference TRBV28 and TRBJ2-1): DVKVTQSSRYLVKRTGEKVFLECVQDMDHENMFWYRQDPGLGLRLIYFSYDVKMKEKGDIPEGYSVSREKKERFSLILESASTNQTSMYLCASSPQAVGDEQFFGPGTRLTVL.

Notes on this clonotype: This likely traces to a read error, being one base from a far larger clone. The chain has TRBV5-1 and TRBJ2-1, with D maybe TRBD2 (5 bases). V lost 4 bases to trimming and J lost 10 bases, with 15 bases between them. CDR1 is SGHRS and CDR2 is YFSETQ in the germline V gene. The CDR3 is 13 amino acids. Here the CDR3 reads CASSVDLLYEQFF. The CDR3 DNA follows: TGCGCCAGCAGCGTGGACTTACTCTACGAGCAGTTCTTC.

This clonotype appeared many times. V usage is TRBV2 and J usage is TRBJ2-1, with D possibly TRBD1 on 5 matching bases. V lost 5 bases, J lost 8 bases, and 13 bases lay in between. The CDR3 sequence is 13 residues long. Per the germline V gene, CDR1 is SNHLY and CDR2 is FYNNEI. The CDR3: CASSSRRGDEQFF. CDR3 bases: TGTGCCAGCAGTAGCCGTAGGGGCGATGAGCAGTTCTTC. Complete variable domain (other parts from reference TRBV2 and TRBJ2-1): EPEVTQTPSHQVTQMGQEVILRCVPISNHLYFYWYRQILGQKVEFLVSFYNNEISEKSEIFDDQFSVERPDGSNFTLKIRSTKLEDSAMYFCASSSRRGDEQFFGPGTRLTVL.

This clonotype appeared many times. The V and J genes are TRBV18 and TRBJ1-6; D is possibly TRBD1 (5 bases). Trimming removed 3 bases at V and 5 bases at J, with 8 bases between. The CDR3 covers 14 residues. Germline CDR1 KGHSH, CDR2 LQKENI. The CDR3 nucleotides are TGTGCCAGCTCACCCGGGACCAATAATTCACCCCTCCACTTT. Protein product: CASSPGTNNSPLHF.

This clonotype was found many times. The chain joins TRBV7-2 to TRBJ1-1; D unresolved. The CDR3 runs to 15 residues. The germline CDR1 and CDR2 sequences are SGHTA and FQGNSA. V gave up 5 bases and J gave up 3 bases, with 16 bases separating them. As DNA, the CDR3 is TGTGCCAGCAGCCCGGTGGGCGCACGCCACACTGAAGCTTTCTTT. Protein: CASSPVGARHTEAFF. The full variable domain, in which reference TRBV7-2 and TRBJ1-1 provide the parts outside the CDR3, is GAGVSQSPSNKVTEKGKDVELRCDPISGHTALYWYRQSLGQGLEFLIYFQGNSAPDKSGLPSDRFSAERTGGSVSTLTIQRTQQEDSAVYLCASSPVGARHTEAFFGQGTRLTVV.

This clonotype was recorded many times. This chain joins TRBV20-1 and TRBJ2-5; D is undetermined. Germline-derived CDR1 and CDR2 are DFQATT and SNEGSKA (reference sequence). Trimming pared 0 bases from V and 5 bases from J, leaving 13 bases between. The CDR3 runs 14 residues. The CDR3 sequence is CSARDGIISETQYF. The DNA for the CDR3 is TGCAGTGCTAGAGATGGTATTATTTCGGAGACCCAGTACTTC.

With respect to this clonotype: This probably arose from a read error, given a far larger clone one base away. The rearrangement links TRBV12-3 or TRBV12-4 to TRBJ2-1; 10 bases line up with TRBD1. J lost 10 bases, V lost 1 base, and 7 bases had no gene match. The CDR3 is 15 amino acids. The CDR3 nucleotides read TGTGCCAGCAGTTTAGGGGACAGGGGAGCCTACGAGCAGTTCTTC. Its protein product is CASSLGDRGAYEQFF.

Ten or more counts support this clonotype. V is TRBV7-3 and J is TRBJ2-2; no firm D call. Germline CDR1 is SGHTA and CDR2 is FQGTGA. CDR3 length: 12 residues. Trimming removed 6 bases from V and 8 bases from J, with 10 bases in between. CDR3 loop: CASSLGRGELFF. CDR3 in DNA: TGTGCCAGCAGTTTAGGCCGGGGGGAGCTGTTTTTT.

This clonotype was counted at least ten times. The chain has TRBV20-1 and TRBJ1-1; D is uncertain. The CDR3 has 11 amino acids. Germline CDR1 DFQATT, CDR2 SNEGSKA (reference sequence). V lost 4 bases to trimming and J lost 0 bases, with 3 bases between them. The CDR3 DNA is TGCAGTGCTATAGTGAACACTGAAGCTTTCTTT. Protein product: CSAIVNTEAFF.

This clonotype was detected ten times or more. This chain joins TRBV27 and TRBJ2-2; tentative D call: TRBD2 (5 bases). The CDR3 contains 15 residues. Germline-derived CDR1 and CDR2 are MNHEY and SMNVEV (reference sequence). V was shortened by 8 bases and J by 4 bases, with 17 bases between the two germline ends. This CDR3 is CASSPRRAVTGELFF. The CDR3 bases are TGTGCCAGCTCCCCCCGGCGGGCCGTCACCGGGGAGCTGTTTTTT.

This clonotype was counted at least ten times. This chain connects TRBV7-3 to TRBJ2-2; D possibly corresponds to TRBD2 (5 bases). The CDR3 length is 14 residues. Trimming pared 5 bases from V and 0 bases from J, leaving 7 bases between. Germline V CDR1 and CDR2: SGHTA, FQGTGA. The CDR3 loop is CASSQRSNTGELFF. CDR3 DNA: TGTGCCAGCAGCCAGCGGTCGAACACCGGGGAGCTGTTTTTT.

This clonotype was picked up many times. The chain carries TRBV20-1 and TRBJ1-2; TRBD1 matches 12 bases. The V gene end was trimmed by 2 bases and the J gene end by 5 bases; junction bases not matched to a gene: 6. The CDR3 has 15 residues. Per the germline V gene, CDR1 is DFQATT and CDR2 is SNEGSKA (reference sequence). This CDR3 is CSARSGTGGEYGYTF. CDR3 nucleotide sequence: TGCAGTGCTAGATCCGGGACAGGGGGCGAGTATGGCTACACCTTC.

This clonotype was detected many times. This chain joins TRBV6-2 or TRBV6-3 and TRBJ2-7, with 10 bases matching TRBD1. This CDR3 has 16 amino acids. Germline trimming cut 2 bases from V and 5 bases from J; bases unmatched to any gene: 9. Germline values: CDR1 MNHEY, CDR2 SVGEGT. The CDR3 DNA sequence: TGTGCCAGCAGTTACGTGTGGACAGGGGGAAACAACGAGCAGTACTTC. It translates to CASSYVWTGGNNEQYF.

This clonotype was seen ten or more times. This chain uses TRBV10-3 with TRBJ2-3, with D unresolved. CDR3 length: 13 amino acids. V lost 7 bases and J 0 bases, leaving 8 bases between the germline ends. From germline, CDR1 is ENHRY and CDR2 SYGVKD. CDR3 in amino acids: CAIKGTSTDTQYF. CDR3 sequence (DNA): TGTGCCATCAAGGGCACTAGCACAGATACGCAGTATTTT.

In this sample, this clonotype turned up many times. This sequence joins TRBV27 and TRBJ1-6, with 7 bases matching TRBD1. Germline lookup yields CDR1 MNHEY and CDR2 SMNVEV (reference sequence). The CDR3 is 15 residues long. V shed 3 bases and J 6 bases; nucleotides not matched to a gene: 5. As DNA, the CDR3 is TGTGCCAGCAGTTTTGGGACAGCCTTTAATTCACCCCTCCACTTT. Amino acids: CASSFGTAFNSPLHF.

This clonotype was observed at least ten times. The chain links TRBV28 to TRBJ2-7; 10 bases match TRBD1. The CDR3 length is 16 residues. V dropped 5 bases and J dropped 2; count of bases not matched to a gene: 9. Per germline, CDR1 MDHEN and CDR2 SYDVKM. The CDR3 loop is CASSPPGTGVTYEQYF. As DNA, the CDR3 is TGTGCCAGCAGTCCTCCCGGGACAGGGGTTACCTACGAGCAGTACTTC.

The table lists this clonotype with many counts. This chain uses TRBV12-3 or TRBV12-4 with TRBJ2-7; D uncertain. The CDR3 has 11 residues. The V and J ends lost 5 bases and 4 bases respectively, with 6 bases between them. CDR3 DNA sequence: TGTGCCAGCAGTAACGTGTACGAGCAGTACTTC. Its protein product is CASSNVYEQYF.